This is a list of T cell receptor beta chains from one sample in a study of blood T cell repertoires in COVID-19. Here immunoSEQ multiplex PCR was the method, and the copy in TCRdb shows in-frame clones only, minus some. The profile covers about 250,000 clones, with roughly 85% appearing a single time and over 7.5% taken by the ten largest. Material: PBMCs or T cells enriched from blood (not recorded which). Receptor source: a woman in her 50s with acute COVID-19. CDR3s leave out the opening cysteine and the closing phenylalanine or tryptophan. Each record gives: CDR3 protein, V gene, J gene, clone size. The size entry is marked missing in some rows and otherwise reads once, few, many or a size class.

cdr3_aa: ASKGSGEGFYGYT
v_call: TRBV7-2
j_call: TRBJ1-2
clone_size: NA

cdr3_aa: ASSPPGTGGFQPQH
v_call: TRBV23-1
j_call: TRBJ1-5
clone_size: NA

cdr3_aa: ASSLEGGVNYGYT
v_call: TRBV11-2
j_call: TRBJ1-2
clone_size: once

cdr3_aa: ASSRTEPSEQY
v_call: TRBV3-1/TRBV3-2
j_call: TRBJ2-7
clone_size: few

cdr3_aa: ASSRSDGNYGYT
v_call: TRBV4-3
j_call: TRBJ1-2
clone_size: NA

cdr3_aa: ASSARLAGGMFQETQY
v_call: TRBV9
j_call: TRBJ2-5
clone_size: NA

cdr3_aa: ASSPGQANSGNTIY
v_call: TRBV18
j_call: TRBJ1-3
clone_size: NA

cdr3_aa: SVAGQLLGGYT
v_call: TRBV29-1
j_call: TRBJ1-2
clone_size: NA

cdr3_aa: ASSQEDGVQGRLY
v_call: TRBV4-1
j_call: TRBJ2-7
clone_size: NA

cdr3_aa: ASSEQWTEAF
v_call: TRBV6-1
j_call: TRBJ1-1
clone_size: NA

cdr3_aa: ASSPLDSNTEAF
v_call: TRBV18
j_call: TRBJ1-1
clone_size: NA

cdr3_aa: ASSLSGESLH
v_call: TRBV13
j_call: TRBJ1-6
clone_size: NA

cdr3_aa: ASSSRETQY
v_call: TRBV28
j_call: TRBJ2-5
clone_size: NA

cdr3_aa: AVHQGALPNYEQY
v_call: TRBV6-5
j_call: TRBJ2-7
clone_size: NA

cdr3_aa: AIRTTENQPQH
v_call: TRBV7-9
j_call: TRBJ1-5
clone_size: once

cdr3_aa: ASNHRGANNSPLH
v_call: TRBV27
j_call: TRBJ1-6
clone_size: once

cdr3_aa: ASSISGVDTEAF
v_call: TRBV18
j_call: TRBJ1-1
clone_size: NA

cdr3_aa: ASLTDGLANNEQF
v_call: TRBV2
j_call: TRBJ2-1
clone_size: NA

cdr3_aa: ASSPDRGRNSPLH
v_call: TRBV5-6
j_call: TRBJ1-6
clone_size: NA

cdr3_aa: ASSLDVRGQPQH
v_call: TRBV7-8
j_call: TRBJ1-5
clone_size: NA

cdr3_aa: ASSPGATNEKLF
v_call: TRBV5-1
j_call: TRBJ1-4
clone_size: NA

cdr3_aa: AISVGSGTGAVETQY
v_call: TRBV10-3
j_call: TRBJ2-5
clone_size: NA

cdr3_aa: ASSTPTGGATYGYT
v_call: TRBV28
j_call: TRBJ1-2
clone_size: NA

cdr3_aa: ASSFNRGGVYNEQF
v_call: TRBV7-8
j_call: TRBJ2-1
clone_size: NA

cdr3_aa: ASSAGGTGNEKLF
v_call: TRBV3-1/TRBV3-2
j_call: TRBJ1-4
clone_size: few

cdr3_aa: ASSWQGNTDTQY
v_call: TRBV6-6
j_call: TRBJ2-3
clone_size: NA

cdr3_aa: ASSPLAGFHNEQF
v_call: TRBV3-1/TRBV3-2
j_call: TRBJ2-1
clone_size: NA

cdr3_aa: ASSQAEGKNTEAF
v_call: TRBV7-6
j_call: TRBJ1-1
clone_size: NA

cdr3_aa: ASSLVRGRQETQY
v_call: TRBV11-2
j_call: TRBJ2-5
clone_size: NA

cdr3_aa: ASSPLKQVGYEQF
v_call: TRBV18
j_call: TRBJ2-1
clone_size: NA

cdr3_aa: ASQLAGSYEQY
v_call: TRBV3-1/TRBV3-2
j_call: TRBJ2-7
clone_size: NA

cdr3_aa: ASSLGGQKQETQY
v_call: TRBV5-1
j_call: TRBJ2-5
clone_size: NA

cdr3_aa: ASSSKIGQVRYGYT
v_call: TRBV7-2
j_call: TRBJ1-2
clone_size: NA

cdr3_aa: SVPYTFGTGTRAGYT
v_call: TRBV29-1
j_call: TRBJ1-2
clone_size: NA

cdr3_aa: AWSVGGTGYT
v_call: TRBV30
j_call: TRBJ1-2
clone_size: NA

cdr3_aa: ASSSSLDTQY
v_call: TRBV7-2
j_call: TRBJ2-3
clone_size: NA

cdr3_aa: ASQGRTYNSPLH
v_call: TRBV9
j_call: TRBJ1-6
clone_size: NA

cdr3_aa: ASGPPGRGLLGNTIY
v_call: TRBV12-5
j_call: TRBJ1-3
clone_size: NA

cdr3_aa: ASSLEGQGEDEQY
v_call: TRBV11-2
j_call: TRBJ2-7
clone_size: NA

cdr3_aa: ASSGARLDTGELF
v_call: TRBV9
j_call: TRBJ2-2
clone_size: NA

cdr3_aa: ASSSRKGGTGGNYGYT
v_call: TRBV3-1/TRBV3-2
j_call: TRBJ1-2
clone_size: NA

cdr3_aa: ASSQGTSGQETQY
v_call: TRBV4-1
j_call: TRBJ2-5
clone_size: NA

cdr3_aa: ASSLETGSELSGNTIY
v_call: TRBV5-1
j_call: TRBJ1-3
clone_size: few

cdr3_aa: ASSILTAGTGELF
v_call: TRBV19
j_call: TRBJ2-2
clone_size: few

cdr3_aa: ASSSPGTLSYEQY
v_call: TRBV7-2
j_call: TRBJ2-7
clone_size: NA